These T cell receptor beta chains were read from a single sample in a study of T-cell reconstitution after alpha-beta-depleted transplantation in children. TCRdb analysed the PCR reads with MiXCR anew, one entry per CDR3 protein. The table lists approximately 230,000 distinct CDR3 sequences, roughly a quarter of them singletons. The starting material was PBMCs, mostly from graft donor cells, obtained 360 days after TCRalphabeta/CD19-depleted stem cell transplant. Receptor source: a female patient aged 2-15 years who had a stem cell transplant for congenital amegakaryocytic thrombocytopenia, so the T cells may come from the graft donor. CDR3s include the opening cysteine and the closing phenylalanine or tryptophan. A D gene is named only where the DNA matches it firmly. Expanded clones get a size class; other rows say once, few or many, or leave the size out.

V,D,J,size,DNA,CDR3
TRBV25-1,-,TRBJ1-1,-,TGTGCCAGCAGTGAATACTTCCCCGGACAAGCCAACACTGAAGCTTTCTTT,CASSEYFPGQANTEAFF
TRBV10-3,-,TRBJ2-1,few,TGTGCCATCGAGGGGGGGGGAAATGAGCAGTTCTTC,CAIEGGGNEQFF
TRBV4-2,TRBD1,TRBJ2-3,few,TGTGCCAGCAGCCAACGACAGGGATATACGCAGTATTTT,CASSQRQGYTQYF
TRBV4-2,-,TRBJ2-7,-,TGTGCCAGCAGCCAAGAAGCGGCTAACATCTACGAGCAGTACTTC,CASSQEAANIYEQYF
TRBV11-1,TRBD2,TRBJ2-7,-,TGTGCCAGCAGCTCAATCGGGACTAGCGGGATAATCGGCTACGAGCAGTACTTC,CASSSIGTSGIIGYEQYF
TRBV19,-,TRBJ1-1,-,TGTGCCAGTAGTTCCTCTTCGGTCGGGGGCACTGAAGCTTTCTTT,CASSSSSVGGTEAFF
TRBV10-3,-,TRBJ2-7,-,TGTGCCATCAGTGGGACTTCGTCCTACGAGCAGTACTTC,CAISGTSSYEQYF
TRBV2,-,TRBJ2-7,-,TGTGCCACCAAGCCGAGGTATGGCGAGCAGTACTTC,CATKPRYGEQYF
TRBV6-2/TRBV6-3,-,TRBJ2-5,few,TGTGCCAGCAGTTACCCTCCGAGGGGGACCCAGTACTTC,CASSYPPRGTQYF
TRBV5-1,-,TRBJ1-5,few,TGCGCCAGCAGCCTGGGGAATGACAGAAATCAGCCCCAGCATTTT,CASSLGNDRNQPQHF
TRBV12-3/TRBV12-4,-,TRBJ2-5,few,TGTGCCAGCAGTCGCGAGCGGAATGGGGAGACCCAGTACTTC,CASSRERNGETQYF
TRBV30,-,TRBJ2-3,few,TGTGCCTGGAGCCTTGGGACCCGAAGCACAGATACGCAGTATTTT,CAWSLGTRSTDTQYF
TRBV12-3/TRBV12-4,-,TRBJ1-2,-,TGTGCCAGCAGTTTAGAGGACAGATCCTATGGCTACACCTTC,CASSLEDRSYGYTF
TRBV7-9,TRBD2,TRBJ2-1,few,TGTGCCAGCAGCTTAGCGCAAAGCGGGAGGTCGTACAATGAGCAGTTCTTC,CASSLAQSGRSYNEQFF
TRBV25-1,TRBD1,TRBJ1-3,-,TGTGCCAGCAGACAGGGGGCGGGAAACACCATATATTTT,CASRQGAGNTIYF
TRBV6-5,TRBD1,TRBJ1-1,many,TGTGCCAGCAGCCGTCGGACAGGGTCGGGCACTGAAGCTTTCTTT,CASSRRTGSGTEAFF
TRBV12-3/TRBV12-4,-,TRBJ1-5,many,TGTGCCAGCAAGGACGGGGATCAGCCCCAGCATTTT,CASKDGDQPQHF
TRBV4-1,TRBD2,TRBJ2-1,few,TGCGCCAGCAGCCAAGAAACAGCGGGGGGTCGTGAGCAGTTCTTC,CASSQETAGGREQFF
TRBV3-1,-,TRBJ2-7,-,TGTGCCAGCAGCCCCCGGGTCTGGTACGAGCAGTACTTC,CASSPRVWYEQYF
TRBV10-3,-,TRBJ1-4,-,TGTGCCATCAGTGAGTCGGGCGGAGCGAAACTGTTTTTT,CAISESGGAKLFF
TRBV30,-,TRBJ2-2,few,TGTGCCTTGACAACCTCCGGGGAGCTGTTTTTT,CALTTSGELFF
TRBV12-3/TRBV12-4,TRBD1,TRBJ2-7,-,TGTGCCAGCAGGACCGGGACAGGACCCTCCTACGAGCAGTACTTC,CASRTGTGPSYEQYF
TRBV3-1,-,TRBJ2-7,few,TGTGCCAGCAGCCAAGGAATTGGGACGGTCTCCTACGAGCAGTACTTC,CASSQGIGTVSYEQYF
TRBV10-3,-,TRBJ2-7,-,TGTGCCATCAGTGAGTCGTACCTCGCCCTTTCCTACGAGCAGTACTTC,CAISESYLALSYEQYF
TRBV6-1,-,TRBJ2-3,-,TGTGCCAGCAGCAGGGTTCGAAAGCGTGAAGCGGATACGCAGTATTTT,CASSRVRKREADTQYF
TRBV20-1,-,TRBJ2-7,-,TGCAGTGCGTCGGAAAATTACGAGCAGTACTTC,CSASENYEQYF
TRBV28,TRBD1,TRBJ2-3,-,TGTGCCAGCATTCCAAACCCCCCGGGACAGGGTGGCGATACGCAGTATTTT,CASIPNPPGQGGDTQYF
TRBV28,-,TRBJ1-5,-,TGTGCCTCGGCGAGCAGGCTTACCTGGTATCAGCCCCAGCATTTT,CASASRLTWYQPQHF
TRBV6-2/TRBV6-3,-,TRBJ2-7,-,TGTGCCAGCAGCCCCTTGCGGGGGCGTAAGTACGAGCAGTACTTC,CASSPLRGRKYEQYF
TRBV5-6,-,TRBJ1-2,-,TGTGCCAGCAGCTTGTGGGGCGACAACTATGGCTACACCTTC,CASSLWGDNYGYTF
TRBV7-9,-,TRBJ2-5,few,TGTGCCAGCAGCCCCGGGTCCTGGGGTAATCAAGAGACCCAGTACTTC,CASSPGSWGNQETQYF
TRBV7-3,-,TRBJ2-3,-,TGTGCCAGCAGCTCCCACCCGCGCAAGAGGGCGGGAGATACGCAGTATTTT,CASSSHPRKRAGDTQYF
TRBV7-2,-,TRBJ2-3,-,TGTGCCAGCAGCTTACGGTCCGGGGCAGATACGCAGTATTTT,CASSLRSGADTQYF
TRBV9,-,TRBJ2-2,-,TGTGCCAGCAGCGTACTACCAGGGACCGGGGAGCTGTTTTTT,CASSVLPGTGELFF
TRBV7-9,TRBD2,TRBJ2-3,-,TGTGCCAGCAGCTCGGAAGCGGGAGGAACCACAGATACGCAGTATTTT,CASSSEAGGTTDTQYF
TRBV7-2,-,TRBJ2-2,-,TGTGCCAGCAGCTTCGCCAGGGGCACCGGGGAGCTGTTTTTT,CASSFARGTGELFF
TRBV5-1,TRBD1,TRBJ2-7,-,TGCGCCAGTCACAGGGGGCCTATCGGCTACGAGCAGTACTTC,CASHRGPIGYEQYF
TRBV3-1,-,TRBJ2-7,few,TGTGCCAGCAGCCAAGAAGGGCCCTACGAGCAGTACTTC,CASSQEGPYEQYF
TRBV12-5,-,TRBJ1-2,-,TGTGCTAGTGGTTTGGTACTGGGACGGAGGAACTATGGCTACACCTTC,CASGLVLGRRNYGYTF
TRBV30,-,TRBJ2-6,once,TGTGCCTTCGACTTCTCTGGGGCCAACGTCCTGACTTTC,CAFDFSGANVLTF
TRBV2,TRBD1,TRBJ1-1,-,TGTGCCAGCAGCCGGGGACAGGGCAGCACTGAAGCTTTCTTT,CASSRGQGSTEAFF
TRBV20-1,-,TRBJ1-5,many,TGCAGTGCAAAAACTAGCAATCAGCCCCAGCATTTT,CSAKTSNQPQHF
TRBV20-1,TRBD1,TRBJ2-1,-,TGCAGTGCGGGACAGGGGGCGGGAAATGAGCAGTTCTTC,CSAGQGAGNEQFF
TRBV5-1,-,TRBJ2-2,many,TGCGCCAGCAGCTTTCCAGAATCGAACACCGGGGAGCTGTTTTTT,CASSFPESNTGELFF
TRBV5-5,TRBD2,TRBJ2-1,-,TGTGCCAGCAGCTCAGGGGCGGGAGGATACAATGAGCAGTTCTTC,CASSSGAGGYNEQFF
TRBV24-1,TRBD1,TRBJ2-1,few,TGTGCCACCAGTGCCCGACAGGGTAAGCCCCATGAGCAGTTCTTC,CATSARQGKPHEQFF
TRBV6-1,TRBD2,TRBJ2-1,-,TGTGCCAGCAGTGAAGTTAGCGGGGGGGCCCATGAGCAGTTCTTC,CASSEVSGGAHEQFF
TRBV20-1,TRBD2,TRBJ2-4,-,TGCAGTGCTAGAGTGCGGGAGATGAACATTCAGTACTTC,CSARVREMNIQYF
TRBV6-5,TRBD2,TRBJ2-3,-,TGTGCCAGCAGTTACTCGCCTAGCGGGAGGGGGAGGGATACGCAGTATTTT,CASSYSPSGRGRDTQYF
TRBV6-2/TRBV6-3,TRBD1,TRBJ2-2,few,TGTGCCAGCAGTTACTCGAGACACAGGGGGCAAAACACCGGGGAGCTGTTTTTT,CASSYSRHRGQNTGELFF
TRBV5-1,-,TRBJ1-4,few,TGCGCCAGCAGCTTGTCTCCAGGGTTAGGTGAAAAACTGTTTTTT,CASSLSPGLGEKLFF
TRBV6-2/TRBV6-3,TRBD1,TRBJ2-3,-,TGTGCCAGCAGCCGGGACAGGCGCACAGATACGCAGTATTTT,CASSRDRRTDTQYF
TRBV4-1,-,TRBJ2-3,few,TGCGCCAGCAGCCAAGATGTCCTCACAGATACGCAGTATTTT,CASSQDVLTDTQYF
TRBV20-1,-,TRBJ2-7,-,TGCAGTGCTAGAGGCAAAACCTACGAGCAGTACTTC,CSARGKTYEQYF
TRBV29-1,-,TRBJ2-2,many,TGCAGCGTTGAAGCCAGGGTAGGAGCGAACACCGGGGAGCTGTTTTTT,CSVEARVGANTGELFF
TRBV28,-,TRBJ2-3,few,TGTGCCAGCAGGGGCGAGGACACAGATACGCAGTATTTT,CASRGEDTDTQYF
TRBV4-2,-,TRBJ2-3,few,TGTGCCAGCAGCCAAGTTCCGGCAGGGCGCACAGATACGCAGTATTTT,CASSQVPAGRTDTQYF